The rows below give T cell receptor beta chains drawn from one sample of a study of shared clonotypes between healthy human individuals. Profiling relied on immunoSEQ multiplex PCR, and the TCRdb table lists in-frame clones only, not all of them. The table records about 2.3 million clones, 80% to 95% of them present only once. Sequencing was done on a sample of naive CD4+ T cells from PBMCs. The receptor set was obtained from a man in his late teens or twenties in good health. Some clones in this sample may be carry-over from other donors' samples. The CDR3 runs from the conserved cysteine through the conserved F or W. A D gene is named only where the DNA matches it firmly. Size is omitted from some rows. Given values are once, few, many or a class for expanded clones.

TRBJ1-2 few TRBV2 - TGTGCCAGGAGGGAGCTAAACTATGGCTACACCTTC CARRELNYGYTF
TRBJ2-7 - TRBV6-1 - TGTGCCAGCAGTGAAATCAAACGGGGGTCCTACGAGCAGTACTTC CASSEIKRGSYEQYF
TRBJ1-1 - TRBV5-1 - TGCGCCAGCAGCTTGGTTGACATAACCTTGAACACTGAAGCTTTCTTT CASSLVDITLNTEAFF
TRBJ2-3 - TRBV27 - TGTGCCAGCAGTTTATCGGCCCCTACGGTGAGCACAGATACGCAGTATTTT CASSLSAPTVSTDTQYF
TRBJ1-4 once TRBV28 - TGTGCCAGCAGTTTTGCGGGGGAAACTAATGAAAAACTGTTTTTT CASSFAGETNEKLFF
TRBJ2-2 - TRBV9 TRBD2 TGTGCCAGCAGCGTAGGTCTAGCGGGAGGGATCGGGGAGCTGTTTTTT CASSVGLAGGIGELFF
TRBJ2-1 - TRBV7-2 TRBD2 TGTGCCAGCAGCTTAGGCGGGAGCCCCAATGAGCAGTTCTTC CASSLGGSPNEQFF
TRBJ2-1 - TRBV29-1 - TGCAGCGTCCAAAGCACTGGGGGCGGTGAGCAGTTCTTC CSVQSTGGGEQFF
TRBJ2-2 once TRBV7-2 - TGTGCCAGCAGCTTACAGCTCGCCGGGGAGCTGTTTTTT CASSLQLAGELFF
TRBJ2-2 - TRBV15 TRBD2 TGTGCCACCAGCCCCCGGGGGGGATTGGGCACCGGGGAGCTGTTTTTT CATSPRGGLGTGELFF
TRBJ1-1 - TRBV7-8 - TGTGCCAGCAGCCAGTTCGGGGTCCGCGCTGAAGCTTTCTTT CASSQFGVRAEAFF
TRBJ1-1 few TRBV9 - TGTGCCAGCAGCGCCGACATTATGAACACTGAAGCTTTCTTT CASSADIMNTEAFF
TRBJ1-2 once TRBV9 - TGTGCCAGCAGCCCCCCATACAGACCTACTATCGGCTACACCTTC CASSPPYRPTIGYTF